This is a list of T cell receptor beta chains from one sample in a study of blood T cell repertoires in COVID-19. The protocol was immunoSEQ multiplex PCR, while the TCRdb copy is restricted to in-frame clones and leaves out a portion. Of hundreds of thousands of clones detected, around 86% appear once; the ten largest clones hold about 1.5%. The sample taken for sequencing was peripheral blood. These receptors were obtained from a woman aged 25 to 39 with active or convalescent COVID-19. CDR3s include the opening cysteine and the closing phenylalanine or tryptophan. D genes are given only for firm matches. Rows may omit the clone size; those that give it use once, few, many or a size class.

cdr3_aa: CATSTWGESYEQYF
cdr3_nt: TGTGCCACCTCTACATGGGGGGAGTCCTACGAGCAGTACTTC
clone_size: NA
v_call: TRBV6-5
d_call: NA
j_call: TRBJ2-7

cdr3_aa: CASSLVGQPSRSAVYGYTF
cdr3_nt: TGTGCCAGCAGCTTAGTGGGACAGCCTTCCCGCAGTGCCGTCTATGGCTACACCTTC
clone_size: NA
v_call: TRBV7-9
d_call: TRBD1
j_call: TRBJ1-2

cdr3_aa: CASNSRSDSNQPQHF
cdr3_nt: TGCGCCAGCAACTCGAGGTCCGATAGCAATCAGCCCCAGCATTTT
clone_size: NA
v_call: TRBV4-1
d_call: NA
j_call: TRBJ1-5

cdr3_aa: CASRGAGSDEQYF
cdr3_nt: TGTGCCAGCAGGGGGGCAGGGTCGGACGAGCAGTACTTC
clone_size: NA
v_call: TRBV7-2
d_call: NA
j_call: TRBJ2-7

cdr3_aa: CASSALAGGYNEQFF
cdr3_nt: TGTGCCAGTAGTGCCCTAGCGGGGGGATACAATGAGCAGTTCTTC
clone_size: NA
v_call: TRBV19
d_call: TRBD2
j_call: TRBJ2-1

cdr3_aa: CASSPGTSGRATRDNEQFF
cdr3_nt: TGTGCCAGCAGTCCCGGGACTAGCGGGAGGGCCACGAGGGACAATGAGCAGTTCTTC
clone_size: NA
v_call: TRBV27
d_call: TRBD2
j_call: TRBJ2-1

cdr3_aa: CASSQDIFGQGAGETQYF
cdr3_nt: TGCGCCAGCAGCCAAGACATTTTCGGACAGGGGGCAGGAGAGACCCAGTACTTC
clone_size: NA
v_call: TRBV4-1
d_call: TRBD1
j_call: TRBJ2-5

cdr3_aa: CASSPGTNANTGELFF
cdr3_nt: TGCGCCAGCAGCCCAGGGACAAACGCGAACACCGGGGAGCTGTTTTTT
clone_size: NA
v_call: TRBV5-1
d_call: NA
j_call: TRBJ2-2

cdr3_aa: CASSLGRTPPEAFF
cdr3_nt: TGTGCCAGCAGCTTAGGTCGGACACCTCCCGAAGCTTTCTTT
clone_size: NA
v_call: TRBV11-2
d_call: NA
j_call: TRBJ1-1

cdr3_aa: CASSLLGTGTDTQYF
cdr3_nt: TGTGCCAGCAGCTTATTGGGGACAGGCACAGATACGCAGTATTTT
clone_size: NA
v_call: TRBV7-9
d_call: TRBD1
j_call: TRBJ2-3

cdr3_aa: CSAGGSGNTIYF
cdr3_nt: TGCAGCGCCGGGGGCTCTGGAAACACCATATATTTT
clone_size: NA
v_call: TRBV29-1
d_call: NA
j_call: TRBJ1-3

cdr3_aa: CASSQSGQGKSYGYTF
cdr3_nt: TGTGCCAGCAGCCAATCGGGGCAGGGGAAGAGCTATGGCTACACCTTC
clone_size: once
v_call: TRBV16
d_call: NA
j_call: TRBJ1-2

cdr3_aa: CASSPNSGTGASPLHF
cdr3_nt: TGTGCCAGCAGCCCAAATTCCGGGACAGGGGCTTCACCCCTCCACTTT
clone_size: NA
v_call: TRBV13
d_call: TRBD1
j_call: TRBJ1-6

cdr3_aa: CASSQEWRGAYNEQFF
cdr3_nt: TGTGCCAGCAGCCAAGAATGGCGGGGGGCTTACAATGAGCAGTTCTTC
clone_size: NA
v_call: TRBV3-1/TRBV3-2
d_call: TRBD2
j_call: TRBJ2-1

cdr3_aa: CSHKSRGWGSTEAFF
cdr3_nt: TGCAGCCATAAAAGCCGGGGGTGGGGTAGCACTGAAGCTTTCTTT
clone_size: NA
v_call: TRBV29-1
d_call: NA
j_call: TRBJ1-1

cdr3_aa: CASSQSGRNTIYF
cdr3_nt: TGTGCCAGCAGCCAGTCAGGTCGAAACACCATATATTTT
clone_size: NA
v_call: TRBV3-1/TRBV3-2
d_call: NA
j_call: TRBJ1-3

cdr3_aa: CASSMTGGYSNQPQHF
cdr3_nt: TGTGCCAGTAGTATGACAGGGGGCTATAGCAATCAGCCCCAGCATTTT
clone_size: NA
v_call: TRBV19
d_call: TRBD1
j_call: TRBJ1-5

cdr3_aa: CSPREHEQYF
cdr3_nt: TGCAGCCCCCGAGAACACGAGCAGTACTTC
clone_size: few
v_call: TRBV29-1
d_call: NA
j_call: TRBJ2-7